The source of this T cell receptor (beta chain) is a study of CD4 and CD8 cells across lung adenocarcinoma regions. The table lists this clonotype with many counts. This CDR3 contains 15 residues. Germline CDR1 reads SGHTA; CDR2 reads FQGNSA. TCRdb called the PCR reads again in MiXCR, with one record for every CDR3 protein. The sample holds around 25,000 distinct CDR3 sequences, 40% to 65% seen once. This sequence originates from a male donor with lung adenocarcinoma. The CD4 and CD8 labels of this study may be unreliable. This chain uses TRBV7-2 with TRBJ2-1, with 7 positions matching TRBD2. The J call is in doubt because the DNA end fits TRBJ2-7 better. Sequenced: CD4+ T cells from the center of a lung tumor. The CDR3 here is CASSLVAGVVIEQYF. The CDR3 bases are TGTGCCAGCAGCTTAGTGGCGGGAGTTGTTATCGAGCAGTACTTC.